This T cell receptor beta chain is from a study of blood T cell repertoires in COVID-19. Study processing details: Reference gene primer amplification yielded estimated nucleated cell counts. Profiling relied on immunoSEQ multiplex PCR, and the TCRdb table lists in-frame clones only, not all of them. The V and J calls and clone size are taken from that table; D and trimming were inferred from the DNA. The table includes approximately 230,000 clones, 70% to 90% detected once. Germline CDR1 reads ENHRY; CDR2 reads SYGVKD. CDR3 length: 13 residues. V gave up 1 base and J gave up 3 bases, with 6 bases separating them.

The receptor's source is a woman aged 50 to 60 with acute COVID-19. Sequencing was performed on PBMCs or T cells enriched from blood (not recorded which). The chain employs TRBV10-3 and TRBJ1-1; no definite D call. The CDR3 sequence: CAISEYMYTEAFF. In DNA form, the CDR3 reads TGTGCCATCAGTGAGTACATGTACACTGAAGCTTTCTTT.